The entry that follows covers one T cell receptor beta chain sequence. J lost 1 base, V lost 1 base, and 7 bases had no gene match. The CDR3 is 17 residues long. Germline V gene lookup returns CDR1 SEHNR and CDR2 FQNEAQ (reference sequence). Disease duration was under 3 months in the ophthalmopathy patients, who also had a Clinical Activity Score of at least 3 and a NOSPECS grade of at least 4. The TCR beta CDR3 regions underwent amplification using RNA transcripts as the source. In the first-round RT-PCR of the TCR CDR3, the HTBI primer set was used. TCRdb itself ran the multiplex PCR reads through MiXCR, one entry per CDR3 protein. Found here are about 640,000 distinct CDR3 sequences, roughly 20% of them singletons; the top ten hold 34%. The source of the sample is a study of T cells in Graves' hyperthyroidism and ophthalmopathy.

The chain employs TRBV7-9 and TRBJ2-4; 7 bases agree with TRBD1. This clonotype originated in a man aged 30 to 45 with Graves' ophthalmopathy. The sequencing input was blood. As DNA, the CDR3 is TGTGCCAGCAGCTTAGAGACAGGGAATGTGGCCAAAAACATTCAGTACTTC. Translation: CASSLETGNVAKNIQYF.